This T cell receptor (beta chain) is drawn from a study of shared clonotypes between healthy human individuals. Points from the study as a whole: Larger estimated richness was generally seen in naive subsets than in memory subsets. Sorted-subset sequencing, rarefaction showed, was incomplete despite large depth. When compared with the clonotypes that were shared by all four sorted-subset donors, the non-shared clonotypes turned out to have lower generation probabilities.

As for this clone: What it binds is not known.

Terminally differentiated effector memory CD45RA+ cells were left out of the naive CD8 fraction, which was CD45RO-negative and positively selected for CCR7. Measured with immunoSEQ multiplex PCR; TCRdb has only the in-frame clones, and not every one. The repertoire consists of around 2,000,000 clones, with about 95% occurring once and the leading ten covering roughly 1%. CDR1 and CDR2 (germline): PRHDT, FYEKMQ (reference sequence). The CDR3 totals 14 residues. V was clipped by 1 base and J by 4 bases, with 9 bases between them. The V and J genes are TRBV13 and TRBJ2-3; D unresolved. This TCR was recovered from a man younger than 35 in good health. The source material was naive CD8+ T cells sorted from blood. CDR3 protein: CASSLVDSPDTQYF. CDR3 bases: TGTGCCAGCAGCTTAGTGGATAGCCCAGATACGCAGTATTTT.